The 13 T cell receptor beta chains below were found in one sample sequenced in a study of graft-versus-host responses after intestinal transplantation. Sequenced by immunoSEQ multiplex PCR; TCRdb stores in-frame clones only, minus some. The sample comprises roughly 120,000 clones, approximately 92% of which are singletons, and roughly 0.5% rests with the top ten. These receptors' antigens are unknown. The source was unstimulated CD8+ T cells sorted from spleen or lymph node cells, collected before intestinal transplant. Receptors originate from a human donor who received an intestinal transplant.

The chain recombines TRBV6-5 with TRBJ2-1; D perhaps matches TRBD2 (5 bases). V was trimmed by 0 bases and J by 0 bases, leaving 9 bases between them. The CDR3 extends over 16 amino acids. The germline gives CDR1 MNHEY, CDR2 SVGAGI. The CDR3 DNA reads as TGTGCCAGCAGTTACTCGGGGAGTAGCTCCTACAATGAGCAGTTCTTC. This encodes CASSYSGSSSYNEQFF.

This clone was seen once. The rearrangement joins TRBV28 to TRBJ2-1, with D possibly being TRBD2 (6 bases). This CDR3 has 17 residues. The ends were cut back, 0 bases at V and 4 bases at J, with 16 bases in the middle. Germline V gives CDR1 MDHEN, CDR2 SYDVKM. The CDR3 spells CASSLWTGGGAYNEQFF. Here the CDR3 DNA reads TGTGCCAGCAGTTTATGGACTGGGGGAGGAGCATACAATGAGCAGTTCTTC. Filled out from reference TRBV28 and TRBJ2-1, the complete variable domain reads DVKVTQSSRYLVKRTGEKVFLECVQDMDHENMFWYRQDPGLGLRLIYFSYDVKMKEKGDIPEGYSVSREKKERFSLILESASTNQTSMYLCASSLWTGGGAYNEQFFGPGTRLTVL.

This clone was recorded a few times. The genes are TRBV28 and TRBJ2-2, with D perhaps given as TRBD1 or TRBD2 (5 bases each). This CDR3 spans 14 amino acids. The V and J ends lost 3 bases and 5 bases respectively, with 10 bases between them. Germline CDR1 is MDHEN and CDR2 is SYDVKM. DNA for the CDR3: TGTGCCAGCAGTTTGGGACCCTATACCGGGGAGCTGTTTTTT. Residues: CASSLGPYTGELFF.

V gene TRBV19 combines with J gene TRBJ2-7; weak D call: TRBD1 (5 bases). Germline V gene data show CDR1 as LNHDA and CDR2 as SQIVND (reference sequence). Trimming removed 1 base from V and 3 bases from J, with 10 bases in between. The CDR3 is 14 amino acids. The CDR3 is CASSIGTPGYEQYF. In nucleotides, the CDR3 is TGTGCCAGTAGTATAGGGACACCAGGCTACGAGCAGTACTTC. The complete variable domain, with remaining parts taken from reference TRBV19 and TRBJ2-7, reads DGGITQSPKYLFRKEGQNVTLSCEQNLNHDAMYWYRQDPGQGLRLIYYSQIVNDFQKGDIAEGYSVSREKKESFPLTVTSAQKNPTAFYLCASSIGTPGYEQYFGPGTRLTVT.

The V gene is TRBV7-2, the J gene TRBJ2-7; D is uncertain. CDR3 length equals 11 residues. V lost 3 bases and J 0 bases, leaving 0 bases between the germline ends. CDR1 and CDR2 (germline): SGHTA, FQGNSA. CDR3 nucleotide sequence: TGTGCCAGCAGCTTCTCCTACGAGCAGTACTTC. This encodes CASSFSYEQYF.

This rearrangement joins TRBV7-9 to TRBJ2-5, with D perhaps TRBD2 (5 bases). V was trimmed by 1 base and J by 5 bases, leaving 11 bases between them. The CDR3 spans 14 residues. Germline V gene lookup returns CDR1 SEHNR and CDR2 FQNEAQ (reference sequence). DNA for the CDR3: TGTGCCAGCAGCTTAGAGCGGATTTGGGAGACCCAGTACTTC. Translated, it gives CASSLERIWETQYF.

The V gene is TRBV16, the J gene TRBJ2-7, with 10 bases identical to TRBD1. From germline, CDR1 is KGHSY and CDR2 FQNENV. V shed 2 bases and J 6 bases; nucleotides not matched to a gene: 7. CDR3 size: 15 residues. CDR3 sequence (DNA): TGTGCCAGCAGCCAAACCGGGACAGGGGTTAGCGAGCAGTACTTC. It is translated as CASSQTGTGVSEQYF.

V gene TRBV6-4 combines with J gene TRBJ2-7; 7 bases match TRBD1. Germline loops: CDR1 MRHNA, CDR2 SNTAGT. V lost 2 bases and J lost 0; bases outside the gene matches: 31. The CDR3 sequence is 24 residues long. In nucleotides, the CDR3 is TGTGCCAGCAGTGACCTATCGTCCGTCTTAGTTAGCCGCGACAGGGCCCCCAGCTCCTACGAGCAGTACTTC. This codes for CASSDLSSVLVSRDRAPSSYEQYF.

This clone was counted only a few times. Written as DNA, the CDR3 is TGTGCCAGCAGTTCGATGGTAGATACGCAGTATTTT. Its protein is CASSSMVDTQYF. This sequence joins TRBV6-5 and TRBJ2-3; D remains unclear. V lost 4 bases to trimming and J lost 5 bases, with 7 bases between them. Germline loops: CDR1 MNHEY, CDR2 SVGAGI. This CDR3 region has 12 residues.

V usage is TRBV27 and J usage is TRBJ2-3, with TRBD2 identical over 15 bases. This CDR3 is built from 17 residues. Trimming removed 5 bases from V and 5 bases from J; junction bases left unmatched: 8. CDR1 is MNHEY and CDR2 is SMNVEV in the germline V gene (reference sequence). CDR3 nucleotides: TGTGCCAGCAGTCGTGGACTAGCGGGAGGGCAGGAAGATACGCAGTATTTT. It yields the protein CASSRGLAGGQEDTQYF.

V usage is TRBV9 and J usage is TRBJ2-7; possibly TRBD1 or TRBD2 for D (6 bases each). The CDR3 spans 14 residues. Per germline, CDR1 SGDLS and CDR2 YYNGEE. Trimming removed 4 bases from V and 0 bases from J, with 11 bases in between. CDR3 nucleotides: TGTGCCAGCAGCTTCGGGGGCTCCTCCTACGAGCAGTACTTC. Residues: CASSFGGSSYEQYF.

The rearrangement uses TRBV9 and TRBJ1-6; D is perhaps TRBD1 (6 bases). CDR1 and CDR2 (germline): SGDLS, YYNGEE. Trimming took off 4 bases at V and 7 bases at J, with 21 bases between the two ends. The CDR3 has 17 amino acids. CDR3 residues: CASSFSNGGRGNSPLHF. CDR3 sequence (DNA): TGTGCCAGCAGCTTTTCAAACGGGGGGCGTGGGAATTCACCCCTCCACTTT.

V usage is TRBV29-1 and J usage is TRBJ2-2, with TRBD1 matching over 9 bases. Germline CDR1 reads SQVTM; CDR2 reads ANQGSEA. The ends lost 6 bases at V and 7 bases at J; junction bases unmatched: 6. The length of the CDR3 is 13 residues. As DNA, the CDR3 is TGCAGCGTCCAGGACAGGGGAGGCGGGGAGCTGTTTTTT. The encoded protein is CSVQDRGGGELFF.